These 23 T cell receptor beta chains originate from one sample sequenced in a study of blood T cell repertoires in COVID-19. Data came from immunoSEQ multiplex PCR; TCRdb stores just in-frame clones and leaves some out. The sample consists of approximately 130,000 clones, roughly four fifths of them appearing once. The sample was PBMCs or T cells enriched from blood (not recorded which). The receptor source for this set is a man aged 25-45 years who had recovered from COVID-19.

The CDR3 sequence: CASSPRGGLAVSDTQYF. The CDR3 nucleotides read TGTGCCAGCAGCCCCCGGGGGGGACTAGCGGTCTCAGATACGCAGTATTTT. This rearrangement joins TRBV2 to TRBJ2-3, with 11 positions matching TRBD2. The germline CDR1 and CDR2 sequences are SNHLY and FYNNEI. V gave up 6 bases and J gave up 4 bases; unmatched junction bases: 12. The CDR3 loop spans 17 amino acids.

The chain combines TRBV3-1 (or the pseudogene TRBV3-2) with TRBJ2-5; 9 bases map to TRBD2. Germline CDR1 is LGHDT and CDR2 is YNNKEL (reference sequence). Trimming at V came to 7 bases and at J to 3 bases, leaving 3 bases not matched to a gene. There are 13 residues in the CDR3. The CDR3 DNA sequence: TGTGCCAGCACCAAGCGGGGGGAAGAGACCCAGTACTTC. Translated, it gives CASTKRGEETQYF.

This clone was seen only once. V gene TRBV2 combines with J gene TRBJ2-2; TRBD2 matches at 10 bases. Germline V gene lookup returns CDR1 SNHLY and CDR2 FYNNEI. Losses at the gene ends were 4 bases for V and 3 bases for J; bases not matched to a gene: 2. The CDR3 is 15 amino acids. This CDR3 is CASSAAGGYTGELFF. CDR3 bases: TGTGCCAGCAGTGCAGCGGGGGGGTACACCGGGGAGCTGTTTTTT. Drawing the rest from reference TRBV2 and TRBJ2-2, the complete variable domain is EPEVTQTPSHQVTQMGQEVILRCVPISNHLYFYWYRQILGQKVEFLVSFYNNEISEKSEIFDDQFSVERPDGSNFTLKIRSTKLEDSAMYFCASSAAGGYTGELFFGEGSRLTVL.

The chain is built from TRBV5-1 and TRBJ2-3; tentatively, D is TRBD2 (6 bases). Per the germline V gene, CDR1 is SGHRS and CDR2 is YFSETQ. Trimming removed 0 bases from V and 6 bases from J, with 8 bases in between. This CDR3 has 13 residues. DNA for the CDR3: TGCGCCAGCAGCTTGGCCAGCGGGGATACGCAGTATTTT. It codes for CASSLASGDTQYF.

This rearrangement joins TRBV6-1 to TRBJ2-1; 7 bases align to TRBD2. The V gene's germline CDR1 is MNHNS and CDR2 SASEGT. V dropped 4 bases and J dropped 2; count of bases not matched to a gene: 8. The CDR3 sequence is 16 residues long. In DNA form, the CDR3 reads TGTGCCAGCAGTGCAATGCGGGAGCGTACCTACAATGAGCAGTTCTTC. It yields the protein CASSAMRERTYNEQFF.

The chain uses TRBV5-1 and TRBJ1-4, with 8 bases identical to TRBD1. Germline V gene lookup returns CDR1 SGHRS and CDR2 YFSETQ. This CDR3 contains 15 residues. Losses at the gene ends were 6 bases for V and 2 bases for J; bases not matched to a gene: 6. The CDR3 loop reads CASTTQGATNEKLFF. In DNA, the CDR3 is TGCGCCAGCACCACTCAGGGGGCGACTAATGAAAAACTGTTTTTT. The full variable domain, its missing parts supplied by reference TRBV5-1 and TRBJ1-4, is KAGVTQTPRYLIKTRGQQVTLSCSPISGHRSVSWYQQTPGQGLQFLFEYFSETQRNKGNFPGRFSGRQFSNSRSEMNVSTLELGDSALYLCASTTQGATNEKLFFGSGTQLSVL.

The chain joins TRBV18 to TRBJ2-3; 7 bases align to TRBD2. The CDR3 runs to 16 residues. V shed 1 base, J shed 1 base, and the junction held 5 bases outside the gene matches. Germline-derived CDR1 and CDR2 are KGHSH and LQKENI. Here the CDR3 DNA reads TGTGCCAGCTCACCACGGGGGGGAGGCGGCACAGATACGCAGTATTTT. It translates to CASSPRGGGGTDTQYF.

This chain joins TRBV9 and TRBJ2-3; TRBD1 matches at 12 bases. V trimming: 0 bases; J trimming: 4 bases; junction bases outside the gene matches: 3. This CDR3 has 16 residues. The germline CDR1 and CDR2 sequences are SGDLS and YYNGEE. CDR3 bases: TGTGCCAGCAGCGTAGTTGGGACAGGGGGCGCAGATACGCAGTATTTT. This gives the protein CASSVVGTGGADTQYF.

The rearrangement joins TRBV6-5 to TRBJ2-5; D is unclear. V was cut by 0 bases and J by 3 bases, with 8 bases left in between. The CDR3 covers 14 residues. CDR1 is MNHEY, CDR2 SVGAGI, per germline. The chain's CDR3 is CASSYSASEETQYF. In DNA, the CDR3 is TGTGCCAGCAGTTACTCGGCCAGCGAAGAGACCCAGTACTTC.

The CDR3, as DNA: TGTGCCATCAGAGAAGGACAGGGCGGTGCGAACACTGAAGCTTTCTTT. This translates into CAIREGQGGANTEAFF. The gene calls are TRBV10-3 and TRBJ1-1; the match to TRBD1 covers 8 bases. This CDR3 spans 16 amino acids. After removal of 6 bases from V and 1 base from J, the junction contained 10 bases not matched to a gene. CDR1 ENHRY and CDR2 SYGVKD come from the germline V gene.

The genes are TRBV5-1 and TRBJ1-2; 7 bases are a match to TRBD1. CDR1 is SGHRS and CDR2 is YFSETQ in the germline V gene. The CDR3 runs to 17 residues. With V trimmed by 0 bases and J by 7 bases, 15 bases remained unmatched. This CDR3 is CASSLAQTGSPLGGYTF. CDR3 coding DNA: TGCGCCAGCAGCTTGGCCCAGACAGGGTCCCCATTGGGTGGCTACACCTTC.

V is TRBV27 and J is TRBJ2-3; TRBD2 matches at 12 bases. CDR3 size: 15 residues. CDR1 is MNHEY, CDR2 SMNVEV, per germline (reference sequence). Trimming removed 5 bases from V and 6 bases from J; junction bases left unmatched: 6. The CDR3 spells CASSLTSGRWDTQYF. CDR3 DNA sequence: TGTGCCAGCAGTCTCACTAGCGGGAGGTGGGATACGCAGTATTTT.

The J gene is TRBJ2-1, the V gene TRBV27; D perhaps matches TRBD2 (6 bases). The CDR3 loop spans 13 amino acids. Per germline, CDR1 MNHEY and CDR2 SMNVEV (reference sequence). V lost 6 bases and J lost 12, with 18 bases in between. DNA of the CDR3: TGTGCCAGCAGCGGGGAGGCCGGGACGCGGCAGTTCTTC. This gives the protein CASSGEAGTRQFF.

This chain joins TRBV7-9 and TRBJ2-3; 10 bases map to TRBD1. Per the germline V gene, CDR1 is SEHNR and CDR2 is FQNEAQ (reference sequence). V gave up 5 bases and J gave up 4 bases; unmatched junction bases: 12. This CDR3 has 17 amino acids. The CDR3 nucleotides are TGTGCCAGCAGCGAAGCGACAGGGGGCGCGTCTTCAGATACGCAGTATTTT. Amino acids: CASSEATGGASSDTQYF.

The chain employs TRBV10-3 and TRBJ1-3, with D possibly matching TRBD1 (6 bases). This CDR3 is built from 12 residues. Germline CDR1 reads ENHRY; CDR2 reads SYGVKD. V lost 5 bases to trimming and J lost 7 bases, with 9 bases between them. The DNA of the CDR3 is TGTGCCATCAGTACAGGGTTGAACACCATATATTTT. Its protein is CAISTGLNTIYF.

The J gene is TRBJ2-2, the V gene TRBV5-1; 9 bases match TRBD1. CDR3 size: 15 residues. Trimming cost V 6 bases and J 5 bases; bases outside gene matches: 8. From germline, CDR1 is SGHRS and CDR2 YFSETQ. The CDR3 bases are TGCGCCAGCACACTTTGGGACAGGGATACCGGGGAGCTGTTTTTT. Protein product: CASTLWDRDTGELFF.

This chain links TRBV7-9 with TRBJ1-2, with D unclear. The CDR3 totals 14 residues. Per the germline V gene, CDR1 is SEHNR and CDR2 is FQNEAQ (reference sequence). V lost 8 bases to trimming and J lost 1 base, with 14 bases between them. This CDR3 reads CASQREADNYGYTF. The CDR3 region has the DNA TGTGCCAGCCAACGGGAAGCGGATAACTATGGCTACACCTTC. Full variable domain (missing parts from reference TRBV7-9 and TRBJ1-2): DTGVSQNPRHKITKRGQNVTFRCDPISEHNRLYWYRQTLGQGPEFLTYFQNEAQLEKSRLLSDRFSAERPKGSFSTLEIQRTEQGDSAMYLCASQREADNYGYTFGSGTRLTVV.

CDR3 sequence reads: CASSVTLRGLTGELFF. For the CDR3, the DNA is TGTGCCAGCAGTGTAACTTTGAGGGGGTTGACCGGGGAGCTGTTTTTT. The rearrangement joins TRBV6-1 to TRBJ2-2, with a tentative D call TRBD1 (6 bases). The CDR3 has 16 amino acids. Germline loops: CDR1 MNHNS, CDR2 SASEGT. V lost 4 bases and J lost 5, with 17 bases in between.

J is TRBJ1-1 and V is TRBV27; D unresolved. Germline CDR1 is MNHEY and CDR2 is SMNVEV (reference sequence). The V and J ends lost 8 bases and 0 bases respectively, with 13 bases between them. The CDR3 consists of 14 residues. The CDR3 bases are TGTGCCAGCCCTTTGGGGAGAATGAACACTGAAGCTTTCTTT. Encoded protein: CASPLGRMNTEAFF.

V usage is TRBV27 and J usage is TRBJ2-2; 7 nucleotides line up with TRBD2. Germline values: CDR1 MNHEY, CDR2 SMNVEV (reference sequence). The CDR3 is 16 residues long. Trimming cost V 5 bases and J 4 bases; bases outside gene matches: 10. This CDR3 reads CASSPRAGRTTGELFF. For the CDR3, the DNA is TGTGCCAGCAGTCCGCGAGCGGGACGAACCACCGGGGAGCTGTTTTTT.

The table lists this clone with a few counts. The chain has TRBV12-5 and TRBJ2-1; no definite D call. Trimming stripped 1 base from V and 10 bases from J, with 11 bases between. This CDR3 has 13 amino acids. Germline V gene lookup returns CDR1 LGHNT and CDR2 FRNRAP. CDR3 coding DNA: TGTGCTAGTGGTTTGGGAGGTATCCAGGAGCAGTTCTTC. Translating it yields CASGLGGIQEQFF.

In its sample, this clone was seen a few times. V is TRBV7-9 and J is TRBJ1-5; perhaps TRBD1 as D (6 bases). This CDR3 region has 11 residues. The germline CDR1 and CDR2 sequences are SEHNR and FQNEAQ (reference sequence). Trimming pared 8 bases from V and 11 bases from J, leaving 13 bases between. This CDR3 reads CASSQGKTQHF. Written as DNA, the CDR3 is TGTGCCAGCTCTCAGGGGAAGACCCAGCATTTT.

The chain has TRBV30 and TRBJ2-1; D is uncertain. The CDR3 extends over 10 amino acids. Trimming took off 2 bases at V and 10 bases at J, with 6 bases between the two ends. Germline V CDR1 and CDR2: GTSNPN, SVGIG (reference sequence). The CDR3 loop reads CAWSTREQFF. CDR3 nucleotides: TGTGCCTGGAGTACCCGGGAGCAGTTCTTC. Combining the CDR3 with reference TRBV30 and TRBJ2-1 gives the whole variable domain SQTIHQWPATLVQPVGSPLSLECTVEGTSNPNLYWYRQAAGRGLQLLFYSVGIGQISSEVPQNLSASRPQDRQFILSSKKLLLSDSGFYLCAWSTREQFFGPGTRLTVL.